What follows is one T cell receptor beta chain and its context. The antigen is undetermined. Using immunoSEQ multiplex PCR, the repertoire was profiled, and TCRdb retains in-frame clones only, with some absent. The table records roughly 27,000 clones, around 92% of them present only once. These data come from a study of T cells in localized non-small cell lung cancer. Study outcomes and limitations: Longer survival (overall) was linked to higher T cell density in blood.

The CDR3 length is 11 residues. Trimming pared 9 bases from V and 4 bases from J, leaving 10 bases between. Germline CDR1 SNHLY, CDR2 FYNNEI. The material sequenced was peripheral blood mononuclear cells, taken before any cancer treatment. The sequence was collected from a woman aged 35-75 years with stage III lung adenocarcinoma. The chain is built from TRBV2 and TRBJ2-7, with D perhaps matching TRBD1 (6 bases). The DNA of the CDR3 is TGTGCCAGTGGGGACATATACGAGCAGTACTTC. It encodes CASGDIYEQYF.